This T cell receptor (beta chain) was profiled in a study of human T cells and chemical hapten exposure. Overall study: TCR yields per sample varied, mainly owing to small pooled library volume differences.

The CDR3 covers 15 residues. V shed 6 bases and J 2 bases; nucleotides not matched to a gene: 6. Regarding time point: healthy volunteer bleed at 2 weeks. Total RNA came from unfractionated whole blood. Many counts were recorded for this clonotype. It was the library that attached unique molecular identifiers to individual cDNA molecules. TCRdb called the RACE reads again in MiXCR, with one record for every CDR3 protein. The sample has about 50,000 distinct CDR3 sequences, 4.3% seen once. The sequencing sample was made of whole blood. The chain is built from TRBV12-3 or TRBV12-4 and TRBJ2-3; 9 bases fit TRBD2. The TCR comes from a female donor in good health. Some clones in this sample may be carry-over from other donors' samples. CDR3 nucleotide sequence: TGTGCCAGCAGACCCCCGGGACTAGCCACAGATACGCAGTATTTT. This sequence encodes CASRPPGLATDTQYF.